This T cell receptor beta chain was identified during a study of tumor-infiltrating lymphocytes in primary liver carcinoma. RNA and DNA were co-extracted from about 20-30 mg of unsorted bulk tissue. There are many counts of this clonotype. With around 490 ng total RNA as template and a constant-region primer, TCR beta cDNA was made. What produced the TCR beta libraries was three nested multiplex PCR rounds using slightly modified ARM-PCR. Rounds one and two of PCR, each of roughly 10 cycles, were primed with TRBV1-TRBV30 forward primers and a C-beta reverse primer. TCRdb passed the multiplex PCR reads through MiXCR, listing each CDR3 protein once. The repertoire consists of approximately 80,000 distinct CDR3 sequences, with about 75% occurring once and the leading ten covering more than 25%. The V and J ends lost 5 bases and 3 bases, in that order; junction bases with no gene match: 6. Looked up from germline, CDR1 is MNHEY and CDR2 is SVGAGI. This CDR3 is 14 amino acids long.

The sequenced sample was tumor-adjacent normal liver tissue. The clonotype originates from a man aged 35 to 55 with primary liver carcinoma and hepatitis B virus infection. This chain links TRBV6-5 with TRBJ2-7; 8 nucleotides agree with TRBD1. For the CDR3, the DNA is TGTGCCAGCAGTCCTGGGACAGGACGCTACGAGCAGTACTTC. It translates to CASSPGTGRYEQYF.